These 20 T cell receptor beta chains share one sample of origin, sequenced in a study of tumor and adjacent non-tumor tissue in lung cancer. Three rounds of nested PCR, following a modified ARM-PCR protocol, produced the TCRbeta library. TCRdb fed the multiplex PCR reads into MiXCR, producing one record per CDR3 protein. The sample yields 100,000 to 150,000 distinct CDR3 sequences, approximately 71% seen once. The template was RNA from unsorted bulk tissue. The sequencing sample was made of lung tumor tissue. The receptors derive from a man in his thirties or forties with non-small cell lung cancer.

Of note for this clonotype: The junction shows a germline mismatch at one end, possibly a read error. The V call is TRBV12-3 or TRBV12-4, the J call TRBJ2-1, with 7 bases that match TRBD2. The CDR3 sequence is 18 residues long. The CDR3 DNA sequence: TGTGCCAGCAGTTTAGAACTAGGGCGGGAGCAAAGGTACAATGAGCAGTTATTC. Its translation: CASSLELGREQRYNEQLF.

In regard to this clonotype: Likely a read error: the CDR3 ends without its conserved phenylalanine or tryptophan. The genes are TRBV12-3 or TRBV12-4 and TRBJ2-2; the match to TRBD2 covers 10 bases. The CDR3 is 15 amino acids. The junction had 6 bases not matched to a gene; V was cut back by 5 bases and J by 6 bases. CDR3 DNA: TGTGCCAGCAGTGGGGCAGCGGGGGGGCCCGGGGAGCTGTTTTAT. Protein: CASSGAAGGPGELFY.

This clonotype appeared many times. The chain recombines TRBV6-2 or TRBV6-3 with TRBJ2-1; 10 nucleotides align to TRBD2. The trim removed 6 bases at V and 3 bases at J, leaving 2 bases unmatched. Germline V CDR1 and CDR2: MNHEY, SVGEGT. The CDR3 sequence is 14 residues long. The CDR3 is CASSASGGYNEQFF. The CDR3 DNA is TGTGCCAGCAGCGCTAGCGGGGGCTACAATGAGCAGTTCTTC.

This clonotype has just one count. This may arise from a read error, as a much more abundant clone is one base away. This chain uses TRBV6-2 or TRBV6-3 with TRBJ2-7, with 9 positions matching TRBD2. The CDR3 length is 16 residues. CDR1 MNHEY and CDR2 SVGEGT come from the germline V gene. J gave up 0 bases and V 2 bases, and 5 bases lay outside the gene matches. The CDR3 DNA reads as TGTGCCAGCAGTTACGCTAGCGGGGCCTCCTCCTACGAGCAGTACTTC. Its translation: CASSYASGASSYEQYF.

Concerning this clonotype itself: A much larger clone lies one base from this, so it may be a read error. V and J are TRBV12-3 or TRBV12-4 and TRBJ1-2, with D tentatively TRBD1 (5 bases). This CDR3 comprises 13 residues. V was cut by 4 bases and J by 8 bases, with 14 bases left in between. CDR3 nucleotides: TGTGCCAGCAGTTCCCAGGGTTCAGGGGGCTACACCTTC. It encodes CASSSQGSGGYTF.

As concerns this clonotype: At one end the junction does not follow the germline gene, possibly because of a read error. CDR3 in amino acids: CASSVQRGRRGELYF. DNA of the CDR3: TGTGCCAGCAGCGTCCAGCGGGGCCGGAGAGGGGAGCTGTATTTT. V usage is TRBV13 and J usage is TRBJ2-2; 7 nucleotides line up with TRBD2. The CDR3 totals 15 residues. From germline, CDR1 is PRHDT and CDR2 FYEKMQ (reference sequence).

About this clonotype: A read error may account for a junction end that differs from germline. The V gene is TRBV5-4, the J gene TRBJ2-5; TRBD2 agrees at 10 bases. This CDR3 is built from 13 residues. Germline CDR1 is SGHNT and CDR2 is YYREEE (reference sequence). The CDR3: CTSSGRGAETQYF. The CDR3 nucleotides are TGCACCAGCAGCGGGAGGGGCGCTGAGACCCAGTACTTC.

This clonotype occurred many times. V usage is TRBV6-2 or TRBV6-3 and J usage is TRBJ2-3; D is uncertain. The CDR3 consists of 12 residues. CDR1 is MNHEY and CDR2 is SVGEGT in the germline V gene. Trimming pared 2 bases from V and 4 bases from J, leaving 4 bases between. CDR3 coding DNA: TGTGCCAGCAGTTACCTTGCAGATACGCAGTATTTT. Protein: CASSYLADTQYF.

As concerns this clonotype: The junction departs from the called germline gene at one end, perhaps through a read error. The chain is built from TRBV6-2 or TRBV6-3 and TRBJ1-2; 10 bases map to TRBD1. In germline, CDR1 is MNHEY, CDR2 SVGEGT. CDR3 length: 16 residues. The CDR3 spells CASRPTGTGAIYGYIF. CDR3 nucleotide sequence: TGTGCCAGCAGGCCCACCGGGACAGGGGCAATCTATGGCTACATCTTC.

This clonotype was picked up a small number of times. Sequence at one end of the junction differs from germline and may be a read error. The gene calls are TRBV20-1 and TRBJ2-1, with 11 bases matching TRBD2. Germline loops: CDR1 DFQATT, CDR2 SNEGSKA (reference sequence). CDR3 length: 14 amino acids. For the CDR3, the DNA is TGCAGTGCCCTGACTAGCGGGACCTACAATGAGCAGATCTTC. It is translated as CSALTSGTYNEQIF.

Ten or more counts support this clonotype. The chain links TRBV29-1 to TRBJ1-4, with a weak D call TRBD1 (5 bases). V lost 4 bases, J lost 8 bases, and 14 bases lay in between. CDR1 is SQVTM, CDR2 ANQGSEA, per germline. The CDR3 totals 13 residues. CDR3 sequence: CSVGVQGTEKLFF. In nucleotides, the CDR3 is TGCAGCGTTGGAGTCCAGGGTACGGAAAAACTGTTTTTT.

To note about this clonotype: Given a much more abundant clone one base away, this may be a read error. This sequence joins TRBV20-1 and TRBJ2-1; TRBD2 might be the D (6 bases). Trimming took off 5 bases at V and 4 bases at J, with 15 bases between the two ends. Looked up from germline, CDR1 is DFQATT and CDR2 is SNEGSKA (reference sequence). The CDR3 extends over 14 amino acids. The CDR3 DNA reads as TGCAGTGCTTTCGGACTAAGGGGATACAATGAGCAGTTCTTC. Translating gives CSAFGLRGYNEQFF.

As concerns this clonotype: The CDR3 carries no conserved terminal phenylalanine or tryptophan, so it likely arises from a read error. The genes are TRBV11-2 and TRBJ2-1; unclear D gene. Germline loops: CDR1 SGHAT, CDR2 FQNNGV. This CDR3 region has 11 residues. CDR3 in DNA: TGTGCCAGCAGCCCCCACAATAAGCAGTTCTTA. Its protein is CASSPHNKQFL.

As to this clonotype: With a much larger clone just one base away, this may be a read error. This rearrangement joins TRBV20-1 to TRBJ2-3; 7 bases are a match to TRBD2. Trimming at V came to 6 bases and at J to 5 bases, leaving 20 bases not matched to a gene. This CDR3 contains 17 residues. Germline V gene sequence: CDR1 DFQATT, CDR2 SNEGSKA (reference sequence). CDR3 bases: TGCAGTGCCGAGGGGACTAACGGGAGCGTGGGTTTAGATACGCAGTATTTT. As protein: CSAEGTNGSVGLDTQYF.

The table lists this clonotype with many counts. The V and J genes are TRBV20-1 and TRBJ1-2, with a possible D match to TRBD1 (5 bases). The CDR3 covers 14 residues. V dropped 3 bases and J dropped 6 bases, with 17 bases sitting between them. Germline assignment: CDR1 DFQATT and CDR2 SNEGSKA (reference sequence). The CDR3: CSARGRGEWDGYTF. The CDR3 DNA is TGCAGTGCTAGGGGGAGGGGTGAGTGGGATGGCTACACCTTC.

This chain uses TRBV7-8 with TRBJ2-7; perhaps TRBD2 as D (5 bases). The V and J ends lost 6 bases and 4 bases respectively, with 22 bases between them. This CDR3 has 16 amino acids. The germline V gene encodes CDR1 SGHVS and CDR2 FQNEAQ. The CDR3 nucleotides are TGTGCCAGCAGTTCACGGAACACGGGGTCGGCGTACGAGCAGTACTTC. Encoded protein: CASSSRNTGSAYEQYF.

This clonotype is a singleton in its sample. The chain joins TRBV20-1 to TRBJ2-3, with TRBD2 matching over 8 bases. This CDR3 has 18 amino acids. Germline V gives CDR1 DFQATT, CDR2 SNEGSKA (reference sequence). V lost 6 bases, J lost 1 base, and 18 bases stayed unmatched. This CDR3 reads CSAPGLTGGLKGTDTQYF. DNA for the CDR3: TGCAGTGCCCCAGGACTAACGGGAGGGTTAAAGGGCACAGATACGCAGTATTTT.

Worth noting for this clonotype: The junction does not match germline at one end; this may be a read error. The chain carries TRBV11-3 and TRBJ2-1; no firm D call. Germline V CDR1 and CDR2: SGHNT, YENEEA. The CDR3 consists of 13 residues. The CDR3 region is CAISSETLLEQFF. The CDR3 nucleotides are TGTGCCATCAGCTCAGAGACACTCCTTGAGCAGTTCTTC.

A few counts support this clonotype. A much larger clonotype is one base distant, so this may be a read error. The chain couples TRBV29-1 to TRBJ2-1; 10 bases are a match to TRBD1. Germline loops: CDR1 SQVTM, CDR2 ANQGSEA. The CDR3 sequence is 13 residues long. CDR3 amino acids: CSVVDRGHNKQFF. The CDR3 region has the DNA TGCAGCGTTGTAGACAGGGGGCACAATAAGCAGTTCTTC.

Details on this clonotype: This sequence may be a read error, since a much larger clone differs from it by one base. The V call is TRBV20-1, the J call TRBJ2-1, with 7 bases identical to TRBD2. From germline, CDR1 is DFQATT and CDR2 SNEGSKA (reference sequence). CDR3 length: 16 residues. The CDR3 DNA reads TGCAGTGTTAGAGATGGGCTGGCGCGGGAGAACAATGAGCAGTTCTTC. The encoded protein is CSVRDGLARENNEQFF.